This T cell receptor beta chain is drawn from a study of OX40 agonist ivuxolimab in advanced cancers. For the wider study: The costimulatory receptor OX40 (CD134) was targeted by ivuxolimab, a fully human IgG2 agonistic monoclonal antibody. Intravenous ivuxolimab was administered to patients every 2 weeks at six dose levels: 0.01, 0.1, 0.3, 1.5, 3 and 10 mg/kg. Of the approximately 50 dose-escalation patients, hepatocellular carcinoma was present in 19, melanoma in approximately 15, renal cell carcinoma in 9 and head and neck cancer in 9. In the dose-escalation cohort, 70% to 90% of patients were male, and the mean age was approximately 60 years with a range of roughly 20 to 80. Patients were allowed to have had prior anti-PD-1, anti-PD-L1 or anti-CTLA-4 therapy, and approximately 40% of the dose-escalation patients had been treated with checkpoint inhibitors. Partial responses occurred in three dose-escalation patients: two with cutaneous melanoma and one with hepatocellular carcinoma. The point of sequencing TCRbeta in the periphery was to test whether ivuxolimab changed TCR sequence diversity and drove clonal T-cell expansion. The paper reports the monotherapy dose-escalation portion (N of about 50 patients) of the phase I ivuxolimab trial. On the study overall, not on this receptor specifically: Clonal expansion of both CD4+ and CD8+ blood T cells was observed from baseline to week 6 at doses 0.1 to 3.0 mg/kg. Low levels of normalized T-cell clonal expansion were also seen in some nonresponding patients. In the 0.1-3.0 mg/kg groups, partial responders were among the patients with the lowest normalized peripheral clonal expansion, particularly in CD8+ T cells. Antigen specificity was not determined for the clonally expanded peripheral T cells. After ivuxolimab, more expanded clones were found on average in CD8+ T cells than in CD4+ T cells.

Genomic DNA was extracted from sorted cells for sequencing of the TCRbeta CDR3 region. TCRbeta CDR3 regions were sequenced using the immunoSEQ Assay. The table was pulled from immuneACCESS by TCRdb, which kept in-frame rearrangements only. Such tables lose some clones; where checked, under half of the loss comes from unresolved V genes, and the rest has no known cause. In all, the sample holds some 74,000 clones, and 65% to 90% of those were seen once. The ten largest clones capture around 0.5% of the sample. Patients with autoimmune disease history or receiving systemic immunosuppression were excluded from the trial. Peripheral blood for TCR sequencing was drawn from every dose cohort at baseline, at cycle 4 day 1 and at cycle 7 day 1. Samples were obtained from an open-label, multicenter, first-in-human phase I dose-escalation trial of ivuxolimab. Adults with locally advanced or metastatic head and neck squamous cell, hepatocellular, melanoma or renal cell carcinoma were enrolled in the trial. Before TCR sequencing, CD4+ T cells and CD8+ T cells were sorted from peripheral blood as separate populations.

The sample holds one count of this clone. Its antigen target is currently unknown. Base qualities are not provided; no much larger clone lies one nucleotide away. Measured from the cysteine to the phenylalanine, the CDR3 is 12 residues long. The read is trimmed to its CDR3 DNA, 36 bases read in frame from base 1. The junction carries 5 bases between V and J, which are trimmed by 3 bases and 5 bases respectively. As encoded in the germline V gene, CDR1 is MDHEN while CDR2 is SYDVKM. The receptor was isolated from an adult with an advanced solid tumor such as melanoma, head and neck, liver or kidney cancer. This chain joins TRBV28 to TRBJ1-5, with the identity of the D gene unclear. The sample was CD4+ or CD8+ T cells sorted from blood, taken in a trial of the OX40 agonist ivuxolimab. The CDR3 protein: CASSLMDQPQHF. The DNA is as follows: TGTGCCAGCAGTTTGATGGATCAGCCCCAGCATTTT. Full variable domain (CDR3 extended with the reference TRBV28 and TRBJ1-5 proteins): DVKVTQSSRYLVKRTGEKVFLECVQDMDHENMFWYRQDPGLGLRLIYFSYDVKMKEKGDIPEGYSVSREKKERFSLILESASTNQTSMYLCASSLMDQPQHFGDGTRLSIL.